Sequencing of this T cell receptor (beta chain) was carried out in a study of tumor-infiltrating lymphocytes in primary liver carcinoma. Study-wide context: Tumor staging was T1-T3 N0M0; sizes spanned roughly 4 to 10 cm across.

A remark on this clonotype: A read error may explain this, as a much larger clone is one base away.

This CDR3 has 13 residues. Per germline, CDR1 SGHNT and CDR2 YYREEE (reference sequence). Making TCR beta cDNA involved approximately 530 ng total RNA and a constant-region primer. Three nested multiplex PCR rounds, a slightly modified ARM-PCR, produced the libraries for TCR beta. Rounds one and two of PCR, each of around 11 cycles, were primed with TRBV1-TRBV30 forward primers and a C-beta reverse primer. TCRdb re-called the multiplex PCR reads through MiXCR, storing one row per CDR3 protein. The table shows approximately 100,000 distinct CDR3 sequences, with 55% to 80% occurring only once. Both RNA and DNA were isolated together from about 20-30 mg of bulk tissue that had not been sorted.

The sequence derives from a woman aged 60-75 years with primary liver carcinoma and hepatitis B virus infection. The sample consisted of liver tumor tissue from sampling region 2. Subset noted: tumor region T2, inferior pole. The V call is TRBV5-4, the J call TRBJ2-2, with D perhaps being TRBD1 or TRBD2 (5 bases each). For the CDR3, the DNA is TGTGCCAGCAGCCCGGGACCATACGGGGAGCTGCTTTTT. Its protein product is CASSPGPYGELLF.